This T cell receptor beta chain emerged from a study of T cells in tuberculosis. Study information: Within 7 days of starting treatment, or before, PBMC were stored. The study's findings and limits: Active tuberculosis patients had shorter CDR3-alpha; the beta difference was nonsignificant. Active tuberculosis alpha repertoires lay closer to GMM-specific TCRs than controls'.

Time point in this sample: new active TB diagnosis, blood taken before or within 7 days of starting treatment. Per germline, CDR1 LGHNT and CDR2 FRNRAP. CDR3 length equals 17 residues. Trimming removed 0 bases at V and 4 bases at J, with 16 bases between. The table came from immunoSEQ multiplex PCR; TCRdb's copy has only in-frame clones and leaves some out. The repertoire consists of about 40,000 clones, with roughly 95% occurring once and the leading ten covering approximately 4.2%. In regard to this clone: Its antigen is as yet unknown.

This specimen consisted of PBMCs, obtained at tuberculosis diagnosis. The rearrangement uses TRBV12-5 and TRBJ1-5; D possibly corresponds to TRBD1 (6 bases). The sequence derives from an adult with tuberculosis. The CDR3 coding sequence is TGTGCTAGTGGTTTGGTACCTGGGACATTCGGTAATCAGCCCCAGCATTTT. Translated, it gives CASGLVPGTFGNQPQHF.